The 5 T cell receptor beta chains below come from one sample, sequenced in a study of cytotoxic CD8 clonotypes in ibrutinib-treated CLL. Assay: immunoSEQ multiplex PCR; the TCRdb copy retains only in-frame clones and omits some. The sample has over 25,000 clones, about 80% seen once. The sequencing used PBMCs, collected after 36 months of ibrutinib treatment. These receptors were taken from a human donor with chronic lymphocytic leukemia.

In its sample, this clone was seen a few times. The rearrangement joins TRBV5-1 to TRBJ2-3; the match to TRBD2 covers 7 bases. Looked up from germline, CDR1 is SGHRS and CDR2 is YFSETQ. The CDR3 extends over 14 amino acids. The junction had 4 bases not matched to a gene; V was cut back by 4 bases and J by 2 bases. DNA of the CDR3: TGCGCCAGCAGCGCGCTAGCGGACACAGATACGCAGTATTTT. Its protein product is CASSALADTDTQYF. The full variable domain, rest sourced from reference TRBV5-1 and TRBJ2-3, is KAGVTQTPRYLIKTRGQQVTLSCSPISGHRSVSWYQQTPGQGLQFLFEYFSETQRNKGNFPGRFSGRQFSNSRSEMNVSTLELGDSALYLCASSALADTDTQYFGPGTRLTVL.

CDR3 in amino acids: CARAWTGPHGYTF. The CDR3 coding sequence is TGTGCCAGAGCATGGACAGGGCCCCATGGCTACACCTTC. V is TRBV25-1 and J is TRBJ1-2, with TRBD1 identical over 8 bases. CDR1 and CDR2 (germline): MGHDK, SYGVNS. V shed 9 bases, J shed 6 bases, and the junction held 9 bases outside the gene matches. The CDR3 spans 13 residues.

This clone was counted once. The chain has TRBV7-9 and TRBJ1-4; possibly TRBD1 for D (5 bases). The CDR3 length is 16 residues. V lost 1 base, J lost 0 bases, and 9 bases lay in between. Germline V CDR1 and CDR2: SEHNR, FQNEAQ (reference sequence). CDR3 residues: CASSLGRGPTNEKLFF. CDR3 sequence (DNA): TGTGCCAGCAGCTTAGGGCGGGGACCAACTAATGAAAAACTGTTTTTT.

The V and J genes are TRBV13 and TRBJ2-3; TRBD2 is a possible D gene (7 bases). The V and J ends lost 0 bases and 1 base respectively, with 8 bases between them. Germline V gives CDR1 PRHDT, CDR2 FYEKMQ (reference sequence). The CDR3 covers 15 residues. The CDR3 sequence is CASSLGRGRTDTQYF. CDR3 DNA sequence: TGTGCCAGCAGCTTAGGGCGGGGGCGCACAGATACGCAGTATTTT.

The V and J genes are TRBV7-9 and TRBJ1-2; D remains unclear. Trimming left V 5 bases short and J 5 bases short, with 12 bases between. The germline V gene encodes CDR1 SEHNR and CDR2 FQNEAQ (reference sequence). This CDR3 contains 13 residues. CDR3 coding DNA: TGTGCCAGCAGCGGTCTTGGTTGGTATGGCTACACCTTC. As protein: CASSGLGWYGYTF. Full variable domain (remainder filled in from reference TRBV7-9 and TRBJ1-2): DTGVSQNPRHKITKRGQNVTFRCDPISEHNRLYWYRQTLGQGPEFLTYFQNEAQLEKSRLLSDRFSAERPKGSFSTLEIQRTEQGDSAMYLCASSGLGWYGYTFGSGTRLTVV.